The 15 T cell receptor beta chains presented below share a single source sample, sequenced in a study of human T cells and chemical hapten exposure. TCRdb re-analysed the RACE reads in MiXCR, keeping a single row per CDR3 protein. Of over 85,000 distinct CDR3 sequences in the sample, approximately 9% were seen once. Stated time point: healthy volunteer bleed at 2 weeks. Total RNA was isolated from unfractionated whole blood. Sequencing was carried out using whole blood. These receptors all come from a female donor in good health. Some clones in this sample may be carry-over from other donors' samples.

V usage is TRBV28 and J usage is TRBJ2-7, with no clear D. The germline gives CDR1 MDHEN, CDR2 SYDVKM. The CDR3 sequence is 14 residues long. Deletions cut 5 bases from V and 3 bases from J, with 14 bases between. CDR3 sequence reads: CASSPQWNLYEQYF. The CDR3, as DNA: TGTGCCAGCAGTCCCCAGTGGAACCTCTACGAGCAGTACTTC.

This clonotype appeared a few times. The chain uses TRBV28 and TRBJ2-6; D ambiguous. Trimming pared 2 bases from V and 0 bases from J, leaving 11 bases between. This CDR3 has 17 residues. Germline lookup yields CDR1 MDHEN and CDR2 SYDVKM. CDR3 amino acids: CASSLDWVGSGANVLTF. The CDR3 DNA is TGTGCCAGCAGTTTAGATTGGGTGGGCTCTGGGGCCAACGTCCTGACTTTC.

V gene TRBV7-6 combines with J gene TRBJ2-3; TRBD1 agrees at 7 bases. Germline CDR1 SGHVS, CDR2 FNYEAQ. The CDR3 contains 15 residues. J was trimmed by 2 bases and V by 3 bases; bases with no gene match: 5. Here the CDR3 DNA reads TGTGCCAGCAGCTTTACAGGGGCCCCCACAGATACGCAGTATTTT. Its protein is CASSFTGAPTDTQYF.

The count of this clonotype is one. A much larger clone lies a single base off, so this may be a read error. V gene TRBV3-1 combines with J gene TRBJ1-3; no clear D gene. The CDR3 runs to 15 residues. Trimming shortened V by 0 bases and J by 2 bases, and 8 bases separated the two germline ends. CDR1 and CDR2 (germline): LGHDT, YNNKEL (reference sequence). The DNA for the CDR3 is TGTGCCAGCAGCCAAGATGGGTCGACTGGAAACACCATATATTTT. It specifies CASSQDGSTGNTIYF.

This clonotype was observed at least ten times. J is TRBJ2-5 and V is TRBV5-1, with 7 bases matching TRBD1. The CDR3 spans 16 residues. Germline trimming cut 4 bases from V and 3 bases from J; bases unmatched to any gene: 12. The germline V gene encodes CDR1 SGHRS and CDR2 YFSETQ. The CDR3 sequence is CASSPRQGIREETQYF. CDR3 nucleotides: TGCGCCAGCAGCCCAAGACAGGGTATTAGGGAAGAGACCCAGTACTTC.

This clonotype appeared a few times. V gene TRBV12-3 or TRBV12-4 combines with J gene TRBJ1-2; D unresolved. The CDR3 spans 11 residues. V was pared by 2 bases and J by 7 bases, with 5 bases between. CDR3 coding DNA: TGTGCCAGCAGTTTATTAGGTGGCTACACCTTC. Residues: CASSLLGGYTF.

The V gene is TRBV5-1, the J gene TRBJ2-3; no clear D gene. Per germline, CDR1 SGHRS and CDR2 YFSETQ. Trimming pared 4 bases from V and 2 bases from J, leaving 11 bases between. CDR3 size: 14 residues. The CDR3 reads CASSTERPTDTQYF. CDR3 sequence (DNA): TGCGCCAGCAGCACGGAGCGACCCACAGATACGCAGTATTTT.

This clonotype was detected a few times. J is TRBJ1-5 and V is TRBV7-8; D call uncertain. V gave up 0 bases and J gave up 5 bases, with 8 bases separating them. CDR1 SGHVS and CDR2 FQNEAQ come from the germline V gene. The CDR3 runs to 14 residues. CDR3 residues: CASSLAPRDQPQHF. CDR3 in DNA: TGTGCCAGCAGCTTAGCCCCCAGAGATCAGCCCCAGCATTTT. Supplemented by reference TRBV7-8 and TRBJ1-5, the full variable domain reads GAGVSQSPRYKVAKRGQDVALRCDPISGHVSLFWYQQALGQGPEFLTYFQNEAQLDKSGLPSDRFFAERPEGSVSTLKIQRTQQEDSAVYLCASSLAPRDQPQHFGDGTRLSIL.

This chain joins TRBV20-1 and TRBJ1-2; the D gene is possibly TRBD1 (5 bases). CDR1 is DFQATT, CDR2 SNEGSKA, per germline (reference sequence). CDR3 length: 13 residues. With 0 bases removed from V and 4 bases from J, the gap between germline ends came to 9 bases. CDR3 loop: CSARETGSYGYTF. DNA of the CDR3: TGCAGTGCTAGAGAAACAGGATCCTATGGCTACACCTTC.

The rearrangement joins TRBV10-3 to TRBJ2-7; a weak D match, TRBD1 (6 bases). The CDR3 totals 13 residues. The V gene's germline CDR1 is ENHRY and CDR2 SYGVKD. V dropped 10 bases and J dropped 1 base, with 14 bases sitting between them. CDR3 coding DNA: TGTGCCACCAAATCCGGACAGTCCTACGAGCAGTACTTC. Its translation: CATKSGQSYEQYF.

The chain couples TRBV2 to TRBJ1-1, with D tentatively TRBD1 (5 bases). CDR3 size: 14 residues. Trimming pared 4 bases from V and 5 bases from J, leaving 14 bases between. In germline, CDR1 is SNHLY, CDR2 FYNNEI. The CDR3 region is CASSAATRGTEAFF. CDR3 DNA: TGTGCCAGCAGTGCAGCGACACGGGGGACTGAAGCTTTCTTT.

In this sample, this clonotype turned up many times. The chain carries TRBV28 and TRBJ2-7; perhaps TRBD2 as D (6 bases). This CDR3 region has 13 residues. V was pared by 1 base and J by 6 bases, with 10 bases between. Germline loops: CDR1 MDHEN, CDR2 SYDVKM. The CDR3 coding sequence is TGTGCCAGCAGTTTATACGGGGGAGGCGAGCAGTACTTC. Translation gives CASSLYGGGEQYF.

This clonotype was seen a handful of times. This rearrangement joins TRBV18 to TRBJ1-6; a possible D gene is TRBD1 (6 bases). The CDR3 has 15 amino acids. CDR1 and CDR2 from the germline V gene are KGHSH and LQKENI. Trimming took off 3 bases at V and 5 bases at J, with 11 bases between the two ends. CDR3: CASSPQQGDNSPLHF. The CDR3 DNA sequence: TGTGCCAGCTCACCCCAACAGGGAGATAATTCACCCCTCCACTTT.

This clonotype was observed many times. The V gene is TRBV28, the J gene TRBJ2-7; perhaps D is TRBD1 or TRBD2 (5 bases each). The germline V gene encodes CDR1 MDHEN and CDR2 SYDVKM. The CDR3 has 13 residues. V was shortened by 4 bases and J by 7 bases, with 14 bases between the two germline ends. The DNA of the CDR3 is TGTGCCAGCAGTTCCTCCGGGACCGGTGAGCAGTACTTC. Protein sequence: CASSSSGTGEQYF.

V is TRBV29-1 and J is TRBJ1-1; perhaps TRBD1 as D (6 bases). This CDR3 is built from 14 residues. The V end lost 1 base, the J end lost 5 bases, and 14 bases lay between the germline ends. Germline V gives CDR1 SQVTM, CDR2 ANQGSEA. The CDR3 DNA follows: TGCAGCGTTGAAGCTTGGGGGGCGCGTACTGAAGCTTTCTTT. Encoded protein: CSVEAWGARTEAFF.